This TCR beta chain was identified during a study of blood T cell repertoires in COVID-19 (dated by TCRdb to about 2020). About the full investigation: The collaborator samples originated in the United States, Italy and Spain and spanned the acute and convalescent phases of COVID-19. Subjects who had been exposed to COVID-19, were actively infected with it, or had recovered from it provided the deeply sampled blood TCRbeta repertoires that made up the dataset. Where available, HLA class I and class II types were obtained from metadata supplied by the sample provider rather than from assay-based typing. Sample metadata almost always included a de-identified subject ID, COVID-19 status, age in years and sex. Samples came from the ongoing ImmuneRACE study (first 160 participants) plus 1,254 subjects from 6 global collaborators. A freely available public database, intended as a resource for researchers studying the immune response to SARS-CoV-2, is where the repertoires were released. The material from the prospective study consisted of cDNA or gDNA derived from T cells, B-cell-depleted T cells, or PBMCs. Broad study findings and their caveats: Clinical and demographic metadata were provided uncurated, with the amount varying by source and participant.

TCRbeta CDR3 regions were amplified from genomic DNA using the immunoSEQ Assay, a bias-controlled multiplex PCR. Per the source publication's procedure: The number of nucleated cells in each sample was estimated from the amplification of reference gene primers within the assay. To quantify the absolute abundance of each unique TCRbeta CDR3 rearrangement, sequence reads were collapsed and filtered. For each sample, productive Simpson clonality was calculated as the square root of Simpson's diversity index across productive rearrangements. The immuneACCESS repertoire file appears here via TCRdb, limited to in-frame rearrangements. These files lack a portion of the clones; in checked studies, under half of the deficit traces to unresolved V genes, and the cause of the others is not known. The V and J calls and clone size were taken over from that table, and D and trimming were inferred from the DNA. This sample lists approximately 100,000 clones; approximately 82% were detected once. Over 9.5% of the sample rests with the top ten.

As for this clone: Its specific antigen is unknown. Compared with germline, one end of the junction differs, possibly owing to a read error.

The CDR3 contains 10 residues, cysteine and phenylalanine counted. CDR3 DNA is the only sequence kept; it has 30 bases, read in frame from the first base. Whole blood was collected in K2EDTA tubes by collaborating institutions according to the institutions' own protocols. Collaborator samples were shipped for TCRbeta analysis as frozen whole blood, isolated PBMCs, or DNA extracted from either sample type. Source material: peripheral blood. This TCR derives from an older man with acute or convalescent COVID-19. The V gene is TRBV12-3 or TRBV12-4 and the J gene is TRBJ1-3, and TRBD1 may be the D gene, going by 6 matching bases. At the DNA level, the sequence is TGTGCCACCTTTGACAGGAGTTTACATTTT. Its protein reads: CATFDRSLHF.